These 6 T cell receptor beta chains share one sample of origin, sequenced in a study of blood T cell dynamics during melanoma immunotherapy. The assay was immunoSEQ multiplex PCR, and TCRdb's table has in-frame clones only and misses some. The sample records roughly 8,900 clones, 70% to 90% being singletons. As for time point: week 3, after first cycle of checkpoint inhibitor. The sequencing here drew on blood, taken from a patient treated with checkpoint blockade. These receptors came from a human donor with melanoma.

The chain has TRBV18 and TRBJ2-7; 8 bases map to TRBD1. Losses at the gene ends were 8 bases for V and 2 bases for J; bases not matched to a gene: 11. Looked up from germline, CDR1 is KGHSH and CDR2 is LQKENI. The CDR3 is made up of 15 amino acids. The CDR3 sequence: CASSYSGTGTYEQYF. In DNA, the CDR3 is TGTGCCAGCAGTTACTCGGGGACAGGTACCTACGAGCAGTACTTC.

The chain carries TRBV6-5 and TRBJ1-4; 11 bases are shared with TRBD1. J was trimmed by 8 bases and V by 5 bases; bases with no gene match: 4. There are 14 residues in the CDR3. CDR1 and CDR2 (germline): MNHEY, SVGAGI. The CDR3 DNA is TGTGCCAGCAGTGGACAGGGGGCTGGAGAAAAACTGTTTTTT. Translation: CASSGQGAGEKLFF.

The V and J genes are TRBV2 and TRBJ2-7; D gene uncertain. V was shortened by 8 bases and J by 1 base, with 9 bases between the two germline ends. There are 12 residues in the CDR3. Germline V gene data show CDR1 as SNHLY and CDR2 as FYNNEI. The CDR3 sequence: CASGRGSYEQYF. CDR3 nucleotides: TGTGCCAGCGGCCGCGGATCCTACGAGCAGTACTTC.

Only one count was recorded for this clone. The chain links TRBV6-5 to TRBJ2-1; the D gene is possibly TRBD2 (5 bases). The V and J ends lost 4 bases and 4 bases respectively, with 11 bases between them. Germline assignment: CDR1 MNHEY and CDR2 SVGAGI. This CDR3 has 14 residues. The CDR3 DNA reads TGTGCCAGCAGTTCCTGGACGGGATACAATGAGCAGTTCTTC. Its translation is CASSSWTGYNEQFF.

V and J are TRBV18 and TRBJ2-7, with D unclear. The germline CDR1 and CDR2 sequences are KGHSH and LQKENI. The CDR3 is 11 amino acids. V lost 3 bases and J lost 7, with 7 bases in between. This CDR3 reads CASSPESEQYF. The CDR3 nucleotides read TGTGCCAGCTCACCCGAGTCGGAGCAGTACTTC.

The rearrangement uses TRBV5-5 and TRBJ2-3, with a tentative D call TRBD1 (5 bases). Trimming left V 3 bases short and J 1 base short, with 12 bases between. CDR1 and CDR2 (germline): SGHKS, YYEKEE (reference sequence). The CDR3 totals 15 residues. The CDR3 DNA follows: TGTGCCAGCAGCTGGGGCGACACAGGCACAGATACGCAGTATTTT. Translation: CASSWGDTGTDTQYF.